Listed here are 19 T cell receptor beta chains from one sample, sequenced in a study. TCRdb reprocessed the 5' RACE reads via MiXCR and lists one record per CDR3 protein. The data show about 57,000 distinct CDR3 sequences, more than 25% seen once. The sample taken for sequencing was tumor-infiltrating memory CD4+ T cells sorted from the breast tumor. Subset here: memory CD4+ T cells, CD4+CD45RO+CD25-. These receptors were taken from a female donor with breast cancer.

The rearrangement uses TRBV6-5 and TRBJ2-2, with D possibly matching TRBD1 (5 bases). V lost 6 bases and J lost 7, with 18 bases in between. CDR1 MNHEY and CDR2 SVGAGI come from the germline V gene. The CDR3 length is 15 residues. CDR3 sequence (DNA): TGTGCCAGCAGCCGCCGACCACCGGACATCGGGGAGCTGTTTTTT. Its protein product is CASSRRPPDIGELFF.

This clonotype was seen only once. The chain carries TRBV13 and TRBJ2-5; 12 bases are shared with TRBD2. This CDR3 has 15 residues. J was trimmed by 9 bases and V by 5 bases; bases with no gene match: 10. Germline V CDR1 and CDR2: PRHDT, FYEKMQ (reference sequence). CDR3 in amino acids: CASSRLAGDPSSQYF. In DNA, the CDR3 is TGTGCCAGCAGCCGACTAGCGGGAGACCCAAGTTCCCAGTACTTC.

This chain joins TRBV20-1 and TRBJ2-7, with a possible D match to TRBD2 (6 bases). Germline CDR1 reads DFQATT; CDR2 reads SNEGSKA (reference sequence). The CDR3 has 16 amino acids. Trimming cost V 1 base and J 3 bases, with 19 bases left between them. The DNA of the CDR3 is TGCAGTGCTAGAGGGAGAATAGGGACTGGGGGCTACGAGCAGTACTTC. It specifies CSARGRIGTGGYEQYF.

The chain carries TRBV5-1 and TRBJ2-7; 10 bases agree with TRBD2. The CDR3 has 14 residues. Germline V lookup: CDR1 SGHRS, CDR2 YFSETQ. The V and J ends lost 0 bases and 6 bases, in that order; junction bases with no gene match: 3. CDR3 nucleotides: TGCGCCAGCAGCTTGGACCTAGCGGGAGCCGAGCAGTACTTC. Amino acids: CASSLDLAGAEQYF.

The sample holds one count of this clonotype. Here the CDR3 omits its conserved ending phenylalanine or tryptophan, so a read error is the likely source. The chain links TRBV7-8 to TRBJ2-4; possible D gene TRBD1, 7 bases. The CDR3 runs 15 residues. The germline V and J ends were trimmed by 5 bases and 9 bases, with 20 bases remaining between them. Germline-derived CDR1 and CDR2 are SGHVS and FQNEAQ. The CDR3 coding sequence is TGTGCCAGCAGCCCCCAGGGACCCCAGGGGGGCATTCAGTACATC. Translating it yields CASSPQGPQGGIQYI.

The CDR3 nucleotides read TGCGCCAGCAGCGGCGGCGGGGGGGAGATAGATGAGCAGTACTTC. It codes for CASSGGGGEIDEQYF. V usage is TRBV5-1 and J usage is TRBJ2-7, with 9 bases that match TRBD2. The V and J ends lost 4 bases and 7 bases, in that order; junction bases with no gene match: 12. The CDR3 runs to 15 residues. CDR1 and CDR2 from the germline V gene are SGHRS and YFSETQ.

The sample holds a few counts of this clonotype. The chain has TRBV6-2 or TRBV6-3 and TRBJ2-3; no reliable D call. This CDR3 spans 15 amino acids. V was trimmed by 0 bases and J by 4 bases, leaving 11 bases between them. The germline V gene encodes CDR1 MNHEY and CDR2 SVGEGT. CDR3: CASSYSFSRADTQYF. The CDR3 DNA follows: TGTGCCAGCAGTTACTCGTTCTCTCGGGCAGATACGCAGTATTTT.

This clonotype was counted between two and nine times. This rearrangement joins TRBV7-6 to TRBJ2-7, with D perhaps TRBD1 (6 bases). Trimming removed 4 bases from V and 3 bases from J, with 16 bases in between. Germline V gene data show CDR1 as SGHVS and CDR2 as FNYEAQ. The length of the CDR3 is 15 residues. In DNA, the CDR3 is TGTGCCAGCAGCTCCCCAACTAGGGGGTTCTACGAGCAGTACTTC. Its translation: CASSSPTRGFYEQYF.

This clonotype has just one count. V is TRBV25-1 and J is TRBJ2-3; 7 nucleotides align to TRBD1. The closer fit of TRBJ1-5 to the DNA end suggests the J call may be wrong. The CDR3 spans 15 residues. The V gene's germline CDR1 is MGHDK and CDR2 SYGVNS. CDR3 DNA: TGTGCCAGCAGGCCAGGGGGAGGGGTCGGTCAGCCCCAGCATTTT. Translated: CASRPGGGVGQPQHF.

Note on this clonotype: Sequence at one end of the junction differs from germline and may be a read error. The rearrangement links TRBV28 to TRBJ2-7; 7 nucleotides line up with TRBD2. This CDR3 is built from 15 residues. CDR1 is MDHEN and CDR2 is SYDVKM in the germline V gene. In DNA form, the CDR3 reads TGTGCCAGCAGTTTGGCGGGAGAATCCTCCCACGAGCAGTACTTC. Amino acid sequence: CASSLAGESSHEQYF.

CDR3 sequence reads: CASSFQGQDEAFF. The CDR3 nucleotides read TGCGCCAGCAGCTTCCAGGGGCAGGATGAAGCTTTCTTT. V usage is TRBV5-1 and J usage is TRBJ1-1; D is perhaps TRBD1 (6 bases). V was trimmed by 2 bases and J by 7 bases, leaving 12 bases between them. Germline CDR1 SGHRS, CDR2 YFSETQ. The CDR3 spans 13 residues.

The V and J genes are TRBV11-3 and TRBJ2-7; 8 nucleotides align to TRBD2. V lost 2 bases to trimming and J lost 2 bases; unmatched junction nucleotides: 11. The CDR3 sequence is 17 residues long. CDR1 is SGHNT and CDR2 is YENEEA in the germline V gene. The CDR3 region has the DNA TGTGCCAGCAGCTTACTGAGCGGGAGCCTTAACACCTACGAGCAGTACTTC. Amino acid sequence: CASSLLSGSLNTYEQYF.

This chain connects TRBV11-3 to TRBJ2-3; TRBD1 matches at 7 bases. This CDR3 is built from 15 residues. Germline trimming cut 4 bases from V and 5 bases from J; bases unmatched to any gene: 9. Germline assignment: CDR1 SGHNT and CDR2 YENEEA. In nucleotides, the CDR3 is TGTGCCAGCAGCTATCGCGGAGCAGGGGGAGATACGCAGTATTTT. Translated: CASSYRGAGGDTQYF.

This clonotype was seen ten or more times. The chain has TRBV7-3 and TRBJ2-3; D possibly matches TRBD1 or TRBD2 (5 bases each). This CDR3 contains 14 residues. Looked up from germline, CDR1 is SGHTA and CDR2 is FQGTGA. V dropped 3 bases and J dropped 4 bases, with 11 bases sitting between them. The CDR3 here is CASSLGPGSDTQYF. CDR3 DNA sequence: TGTGCCAGCAGCTTGGGACCTGGGTCAGATACGCAGTATTTT.

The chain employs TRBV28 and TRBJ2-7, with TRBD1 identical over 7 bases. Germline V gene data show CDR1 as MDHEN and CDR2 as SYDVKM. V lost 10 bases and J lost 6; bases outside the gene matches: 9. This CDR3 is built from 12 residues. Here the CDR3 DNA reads TGTGCCACAGACAGGGAAGGTCTCGAGCAGTACTTC. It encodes CATDREGLEQYF. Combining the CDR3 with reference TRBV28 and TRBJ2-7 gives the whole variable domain DVKVTQSSRYLVKRTGEKVFLECVQDMDHENMFWYRQDPGLGLRLIYFSYDVKMKEKGDIPEGYSVSREKKERFSLILESASTNQTSMYLCATDREGLEQYFGPGTRLTVT.

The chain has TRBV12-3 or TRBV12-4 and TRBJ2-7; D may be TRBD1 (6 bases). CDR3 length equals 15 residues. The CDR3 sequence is CASGLLQGPSYEQYF. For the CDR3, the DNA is TGTGCTAGTGGTTTGTTACAGGGCCCTTCCTACGAGCAGTACTTC.

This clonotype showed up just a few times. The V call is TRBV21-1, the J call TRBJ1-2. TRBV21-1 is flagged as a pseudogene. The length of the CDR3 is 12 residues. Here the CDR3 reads CASRNDDHGYTF. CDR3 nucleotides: TGTGCCAGCAGAAATGACGACCATGGCTACACCTTC.

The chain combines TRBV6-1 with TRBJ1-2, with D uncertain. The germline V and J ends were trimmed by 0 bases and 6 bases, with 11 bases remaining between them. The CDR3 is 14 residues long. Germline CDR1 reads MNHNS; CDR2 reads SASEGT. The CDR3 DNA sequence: TGTGCCAGCAGTGAAGCGGGAGGGTCGAATGGCTACACCTTC. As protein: CASSEAGGSNGYTF.

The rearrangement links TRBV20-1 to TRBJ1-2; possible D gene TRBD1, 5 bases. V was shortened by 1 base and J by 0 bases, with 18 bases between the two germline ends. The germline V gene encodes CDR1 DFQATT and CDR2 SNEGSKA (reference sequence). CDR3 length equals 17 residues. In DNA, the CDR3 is TGCAGTGCTAGAGTGCAGGGCCTAAACCAACCTAACTATGGCTACACCTTC. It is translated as CSARVQGLNQPNYGYTF.